These T cell receptor beta chains were read from a single sample in a study of blood T cell repertoires in COVID-19. Here immunoSEQ multiplex PCR was the method, and the copy in TCRdb shows in-frame clones only, minus some. The table includes 190,000 or so clones, roughly 80% detected once. The sequenced sample consisted of PBMCs or T cells enriched from blood (not recorded which). Every receptor here comes from a man aged 40-55 years who had recovered from COVID-19. The CDR3 runs from the conserved cysteine through the conserved F or W. Each record gives: clone size, J gene, D gene, V gene, CDR3 DNA, CDR3 protein. A D gene is named only where the DNA matches it firmly. A clone size is listed for some rows: how often the clone was seen (once, few, many), or a class if it is expanded.

>-|TRBJ1-1|-|TRBV19
TGTGCCAGTAGTTTCACAGGAAGCTCTGAAGCTTTCTTT
CASSFTGSSEAFF
>once|TRBJ1-2|-|TRBV5-1
TGCGCCAGCAGCGACAGAGGCGTGGGGGGCTACACCTTC
CASSDRGVGGYTF
>-|TRBJ2-3|-|TRBV7-3
TGTGCCAGCAGCTTGAGGGACTCCACAGATACGCAGTATTTT
CASSLRDSTDTQYF
>once|TRBJ2-5|-|TRBV6-5
TGTGCCAGCAGTTACCGACGGACATTACAAGAGACCCAGTACTTC
CASSYRRTLQETQYF
>-|TRBJ1-3|TRBD1|TRBV9
TGTGCCAGCAGCGTGGAACCGACAGGGGGAAGAAACACCATATATTTT
CASSVEPTGGRNTIYF
>-|TRBJ1-2|TRBD1|TRBV14
TGTGCCAGCAGTCTTGGACAGGGGAACTATGGCTACACCTTC
CASSLGQGNYGYTF
>-|TRBJ2-3|TRBD2|TRBV4-3
TGCGCCAGCAGCCAAGGACCTGTAGGTAGCGGGAGAGGAACAGATACGCAGTATTTT
CASSQGPVGSGRGTDTQYF
>-|TRBJ2-1|-|TRBV7-9
TGTGCCAGCAGCTCTGACAGGACTGAGTACAATGAGCAGTTCTTC
CASSSDRTEYNEQFF
>-|TRBJ2-2|-|TRBV6-5
TGTGCCACCTCCCTTTTAGACACCGGGGAGCTGTTTTTT
CATSLLDTGELFF
>-|TRBJ2-1|-|TRBV11-1
TGTGCCAGCAGCGGGGCGGGGGCGAGCTCCTACAATGAGCAGTTCTTC
CASSGAGASSYNEQFF
>-|TRBJ1-6|-|TRBV18
TGTGCCAGCTCACCAGTGGGGGGGGACTCACCCCTCCACTTT
CASSPVGGDSPLHF
>-|TRBJ2-1|TRBD2|TRBV15
TGTGCCACCAGCAGGGGAGGACTAGCGGGAAACTATGAGCAGTTCTTC
CATSRGGLAGNYEQFF
>-|TRBJ2-1|TRBD2|TRBV11-2
TGTGCCAGCAGCTTTGGCTTAGCGGGGACCAGACAGTTCTTC
CASSFGLAGTRQFF
>-|TRBJ2-1|TRBD2|TRBV11-2
TGTGCCAGCAGCCAGACTAGCGGGAGTATCTATGAGCAGTTCTTC
CASSQTSGSIYEQFF
>-|TRBJ1-5|-|TRBV28
TGTGCCAGCAGAATGGACACTTGGGGTAGCAATCAGCCCCAGCATTTT
CASRMDTWGSNQPQHF
>-|TRBJ2-2|-|TRBV6-1
TGTGCCAGCAGTGAATCGGGGGTAGGGAACACCGGGGAGCTGTTTTTT
CASSESGVGNTGELFF
>-|TRBJ2-2|-|TRBV7-2
TGTGCCAGCAGCCCGGATGGTAGGGGAATAACCGGGGAGCTGTTTTTT
CASSPDGRGITGELFF
>once|TRBJ1-2|TRBD1|TRBV7-2
TGTGCCAGCAGCTTAGCGGGACAGTCTTATGGCTACACCTTC
CASSLAGQSYGYTF
>few|TRBJ2-1|-|TRBV7-2
TGTGCCAGCAGCTTAGTATTCAATGAGCAGTTCTTC
CASSLVFNEQFF
>-|TRBJ1-2|TRBD1|TRBV19
TGTGCCAGTAGCTCCAGACAGGGCAACTATGGCTACACCTTC
CASSSRQGNYGYTF
>-|TRBJ1-6|-|TRBV3-1/TRBV3-2
TGTGCCAGCAGCCGGCTCCGGGATGATAATTCACCCCTCCACTTT
CASSRLRDDNSPLHF
>-|TRBJ2-1|TRBD2|TRBV9
TGTGCCAGCAGCGTATCCATCGGGGGGAGCTCCTACAATGAGCAGTTCTTC
CASSVSIGGSSYNEQFF
>-|TRBJ1-2|-|TRBV27
TGTGCCAGCAGTTTCCTCCGGGACATGTACTATGGCTACACCTTC
CASSFLRDMYYGYTF
>-|TRBJ2-1|-|TRBV1
TGCACCAGCAACACAGGACTAGCGTGCTCCTACAATGAGCAGTTCTTC
CTSNTGLACSYNEQFF
>once|TRBJ1-2|TRBD1|TRBV7-2
TGTGCCAGCAGCTCCAAGCCGACAGGGTTTGATGGCTACACCTTC
CASSSKPTGFDGYTF
>-|TRBJ1-6|-|TRBV9
TGTGCCAGCAGCGGGGCCTTTGGCGGGGGTAATTCACCCCTCCACTTT
CASSGAFGGGNSPLHF
>once|TRBJ2-3|-|TRBV14
TGTGCCAGCAGCCGCCGTTACAGGAGCACAGATACGCAGTATTTT
CASSRRYRSTDTQYF
>-|TRBJ2-2|TRBD1|TRBV4-2
TGTGCCAGCAGCCAAGAGAGGGGGCTGTACACCGGGGAGCTGTTTTTT
CASSQERGLYTGELFF
>once|TRBJ1-3|TRBD1|TRBV5-4
TGTGCCAGCAGCCGACTAACAGGGGAGGGAAACACCATATATTTT
CASSRLTGEGNTIYF
>-|TRBJ2-7|TRBD1|TRBV11-2
TGTGCCAGCAGCTTAACAGGGGCCCCCTACGAGCAGTACTTC
CASSLTGAPYEQYF
>once|TRBJ2-1|TRBD2|TRBV7-2
TGTGCCAGCAGCTCCGGACTAGCGGACTACAATGAGCAGTTCTTC
CASSSGLADYNEQFF
>-|TRBJ1-3|TRBD1|TRBV4-1
TGCGCCAGCAGCTATCCGAGGGACAGGGGGGGAAACACCATATATTTT
CASSYPRDRGGNTIYF
>-|TRBJ1-2|TRBD1|TRBV27
TGTGCCAGCAGTCCCCTCCCGACAGGGAACTATGGCTACACCTTC
CASSPLPTGNYGYTF
>-|TRBJ1-3|-|TRBV28
TGTGCCAGCAGCTCGAGGGTGGGTCGTTCGGGAAACACCATATATTTT
CASSSRVGRSGNTIYF
>once|TRBJ2-1|-|TRBV5-8
TGTGCCAGCAGCTTGCAGGGTAGCTCCTACAATGAGCAGTTCTTC
CASSLQGSSYNEQFF
>-|TRBJ2-1|TRBD2|TRBV9
TGTGCCAGCAGCCTCCGGACTAGCGGTCTCAATGAGCAGTTCTTC
CASSLRTSGLNEQFF
>few|TRBJ2-7|TRBD1|TRBV10-3
TGTGCCATCACTAAGGGACAGGGCGACGAGCAGTACTTC
CAITKGQGDEQYF
>once|TRBJ2-1|TRBD2|TRBV7-9
TGTGCCAGCAGCCTATCAGGGTCTAGCGGGAATGAGCAGTTCTTC
CASSLSGSSGNEQFF
>once|TRBJ2-7|TRBD1|TRBV27
TGTGCCAGCAGAACACGACAGGGCGTAGGGGAGCAGTACTTC
CASRTRQGVGEQYF